This record concerns one TCR beta chain sequence. This sample was taken from a study of blood T cell repertoires in COVID-19. Study details: Spain, Italy and the United States supplied samples that represented acute and convalescent COVID-19. From T cells, B-cell-depleted T cells, or PBMCs came the material, which was cDNA or gDNA.

Authors' processing steps: Amplification of reference gene primers was used by the study to estimate nucleated cell counts. The data were produced by immunoSEQ multiplex PCR, yet TCRdb's version contains in-frame clones alone and is incomplete. That table furnishes V, J and clone size, whereas the DNA furnished D and trimming. The table lists some 76,000 clones, around nine tenths of them singletons. Trimming took 5 bases from V and 1 from J; bases not matched to a gene: 5. CDR1 and CDR2 (germline): SNHLY, FYNNEI. CDR3 length: 15 amino acids. The receptor's source is a human donor in a cohort sampled during active COVID-19. The sequenced sample was peripheral blood. The chain employs TRBV2 and TRBJ2-5, with 9 bases matching TRBD2. The CDR3 DNA reads TGTGCCAGCAGTCGAGCGGGGGGCCTCCAAGAGACCCAGTACTTC. Protein: CASSRAGGLQETQYF.